Presented here are 11 T cell receptor beta chains from one specimen sequenced in a study of T cell responses to AZD1222 COVID-19 vaccine (dated by TCRdb to the early 2020s). The library was prepared using the immunoSEQ multiplex PCR assay. In its TCRdb copy, this immuneACCESS table keeps in-frame sequences only and misses some clones. Where compared with another copy, unresolved V genes explain less than half of these, and the others have no known cause. This sample lists about 130,000 clones; roughly nine tenths were detected once. 6% to 7.5% of the sample rests with the top ten. The time point tag for this specimen amounts to: baseline before first vaccination. Specimen: peripheral blood, collected on day 0 of AZD1222 vaccination. These receptors originate from an adult in good health.

V and J are TRBV12-3 or TRBV12-4 and TRBJ2-7; TRBD2 might be the D (6 bases). The V end lost 6 bases, the J end lost 3 bases, and 12 bases lay between the germline ends. There are 13 residues in the CDR3. Here the CDR3 DNA reads TGTGCCAGCAGCTGGCGGGGAGACTACGAGCAGTACTTC. As protein: CASSWRGDYEQYF.

The V call is TRBV11-2, the J call TRBJ2-7; TRBD1 aligns across 10 bases. Germline V gene sequence: CDR1 SGHAT, CDR2 FQNNGV. The CDR3 has 15 residues. Trimming cost V 4 bases and J 3 bases; bases outside gene matches: 6. Here the CDR3 reads CASSYDRGLFYEQYF. The CDR3 nucleotides are TGTGCCAGCAGCTACGACAGGGGGCTGTTCTACGAGCAGTACTTC.

V and J are TRBV2 and TRBJ2-3, with TRBD2 matching over 7 bases. Looked up from germline, CDR1 is SNHLY and CDR2 is FYNNEI. The CDR3 is made up of 15 amino acids. Trimming removed 6 bases from V and 3 bases from J; junction bases left unmatched: 9. The DNA for the CDR3 is TGTGCCAGCAGAGCATCGGGGGGTGGGACAGATACGCAGTATTTT. It encodes CASRASGGGTDTQYF.

V gene TRBV2 combines with J gene TRBJ2-2; D remains ambiguous. From germline, CDR1 is SNHLY and CDR2 FYNNEI. Trimming took 8 bases from V and 1 from J, leaving 8 bases between them. The CDR3 has 13 amino acids. Here the CDR3 DNA reads TGTGCCAGCGGATACGTGAACACCGGGGAGCTGTTTTTT. Translation: CASGYVNTGELFF.

V gene TRBV10-2 combines with J gene TRBJ1-3, with unresolved D. Deletions cut 2 bases from V and 1 base from J, with 12 bases between. CDR1 WSHSY and CDR2 SAAADI come from the germline V gene. This CDR3 comprises 16 residues. CDR3 in DNA: TGCGCCAGCAGTGAGGTTGGGTCCCCATCTGGAAACACCATATATTTT. Residues: CASSEVGSPSGNTIYF.

CDR3 nucleotide sequence: TGTGCCAGCAGGGGGGGGACAGGGATTCGTTTTACTGGGGCCAACGTCCTGACTTTC. Amino acids: CASRGGTGIRFTGANVLTF. This sequence joins TRBV28 and TRBJ2-6; 9 bases fit TRBD1. This CDR3 contains 19 residues. Trimming at V came to 6 bases and at J to 2 bases, leaving 14 bases not matched to a gene. Germline CDR1 MDHEN, CDR2 SYDVKM.

V gene TRBV4-1 combines with J gene TRBJ2-1; 10 bases are shared with TRBD1. The CDR3 is 15 residues long. Germline V CDR1 and CDR2: MGHRA, YSYEKL. Trimming took 6 bases from V and 7 from J; bases not matched to a gene: 9. CDR3 in DNA: TGCGCCAGCAGGGCCCTCGGACAGGGGGGAAATGAGCAGTTCTTC. It is translated as CASRALGQGGNEQFF.

This chain uses TRBV2 with TRBJ1-3; D not certain. This CDR3 has 12 amino acids. Trimming left V 6 bases short and J 2 bases short, with 5 bases between. Germline loops: CDR1 SNHLY, CDR2 FYNNEI. DNA for the CDR3: TGTGCCAGCAGCTATACTGGAAACACCATATATTTT. Translating it yields CASSYTGNTIYF.

This chain links TRBV5-5 with TRBJ1-1; no clear D gene. Germline lookup yields CDR1 SGHKS and CDR2 YYEKEE (reference sequence). Trimming cost V 0 bases and J 0 bases, with 9 bases left between them. This CDR3 comprises 15 residues. The CDR3 reads CASSLEPGMNTEAFF. DNA for the CDR3: TGTGCCAGCAGCTTGGAGCCCGGCATGAACACTGAAGCTTTCTTT. Full variable domain (missing parts from reference TRBV5-5 and TRBJ1-1): DAGVTQSPTHLIKTRGQQVTLRCSPISGHKSVSWYQQVLGQGPQFIFQYYEKEERGRGNFPDRFSARQFPNYSSELNVNALLLGDSALYLCASSLEPGMNTEAFFGQGTRLTVV.

The chain links TRBV11-2 to TRBJ2-1, with 9 bases aligning to TRBD1. The CDR3 has 15 amino acids. J gave up 9 bases and V 5 bases, and 11 bases lay outside the gene matches. Germline V gene sequence: CDR1 SGHAT, CDR2 FQNNGV. This CDR3 is CASSRIGTGLSEQFF. Written as DNA, the CDR3 is TGTGCCAGCAGCCGGATCGGGACAGGGCTAAGTGAGCAGTTCTTC.

J is TRBJ2-5 and V is TRBV5-8, with 7 positions matching TRBD2. V dropped 4 bases and J dropped 4; count of bases not matched to a gene: 10. The CDR3 is 15 amino acids. The germline V gene has CDR1 SGHTS and CDR2 YDEGEE. This CDR3 is CASSRPQTSTETQYF. The CDR3 DNA reads as TGTGCCAGCAGCCGACCTCAGACTAGCACAGAGACCCAGTACTTC.